Listed here are 5 T cell receptor beta chains from one sample, sequenced in a study of blood T cell repertoires in COVID-19. Libraries were prepared by immunoSEQ multiplex PCR; TCRdb keeps only in-frame clonotypes and omits some of them. This table holds around 70,000 clones, 91% found once. Sequences were obtained from peripheral blood. These receptors all come from a human donor in a cohort sampled during active COVID-19.

The rearrangement uses TRBV19 and TRBJ2-1; 9 bases are a match to TRBD2. Trimming cost V 3 bases and J 8 bases; bases outside gene matches: 11. CDR3 length: 16 residues. CDR1 LNHDA and CDR2 SQIVND come from the germline V gene (reference sequence). The CDR3 here is CASSINGGGANYEQFF. CDR3 DNA: TGTGCCAGTAGTATTAACGGCGGGGGGGCAAACTATGAGCAGTTCTTC.

This chain uses TRBV24-1 with TRBJ2-3; 8 positions match TRBD1. CDR3 length: 18 residues. After removal of 1 base from V and 5 bases from J, the junction contained 13 bases not matched to a gene. Germline CDR1 is KGHDR and CDR2 is SFDVKD. This CDR3 reads CATSDFPAGQASVDTQYF. The CDR3 DNA reads TGTGCCACCAGTGATTTCCCCGCGGGACAGGCAAGCGTAGATACGCAGTATTTT.

This chain links TRBV6-5 with TRBJ1-1; no firm D call. Deletions cut 7 bases from V and 1 base from J, with 10 bases between. CDR3 length: 13 residues. Germline values: CDR1 MNHEY, CDR2 SVGAGI. The CDR3 here is CASKDSGNTEAFF. The CDR3 DNA is TGTGCCAGCAAAGACTCGGGGAACACTGAAGCTTTCTTT.

The J gene is TRBJ1-5, the V gene TRBV7-2; D is unresolved. The CDR3 sequence is 16 residues long. Trimming removed 0 bases at V and 7 bases at J, with 16 bases between. Germline CDR1 SGHTA, CDR2 FQGNSA. CDR3 nucleotides: TGTGCCAGCAGCTTAGCCCTATCTGGTTTGTCCCAGCCCCAGCATTTT. Its protein product is CASSLALSGLSQPQHF.

The chain is built from TRBV27 and TRBJ1-6, with D possibly matching TRBD1 (5 bases). Germline V gene data show CDR1 as MNHEY and CDR2 as SMNVEV (reference sequence). The V gene lost 0 bases and the J gene lost 5 bases, with 11 bases spanning the gap. This CDR3 comprises 16 residues. CDR3 DNA: TGTGCCAGCAGTTTATCAGCCGGGACTGATAATTCACCCCTCCACTTT. Translation gives CASSLSAGTDNSPLHF.